This TCR beta chain was observed in a study of tumor-infiltrating lymphocytes in primary liver carcinoma. Regarding the study as a whole: The proportion of top clones found throughout all five tumor regions was only about 7-25%.

TCR beta cDNA was made from 450 to 550 ng total RNA with a constant-region primer. Generation of the TCR beta libraries relied on three nested multiplex PCR rounds using slightly modified ARM-PCR. With TRBV1-TRBV30 forward primers and a C-beta reverse primer, the first two PCR rounds were run for around 10 cycles each. TCRdb passed the multiplex PCR reads through MiXCR, listing each CDR3 protein once. This sample carries 20,000 to 25,000 distinct CDR3 sequences, about three quarters of them seen once, and the ten largest clones take 40%. Germline V gene data show CDR1 as SGHAT and CDR2 as FQNNGV. CDR3 length: 13 amino acids. The V end lost 3 bases, the J end lost 4 bases, and 8 bases lay between the germline ends. The source material, roughly 18-33 mg of unsorted bulk tissue, was used to co-extract RNA and DNA. The authors sampled five separate regions per tumor. Regarding this clonotype: Its antigen is still unknown.

Sequencing was carried out using liver tumor tissue from sampling region 1. The subset here: tumor region T1, superior pole. This TCR was sampled from a woman aged 30 to 39 with primary liver carcinoma and hepatitis B virus infection. V gene TRBV11-2 combines with J gene TRBJ2-3; possibly TRBD1 for D (5 bases). This CDR3 reads CASSLWGPDTQYF. CDR3 nucleotide sequence: TGTGCCAGCAGCTTGTGGGGCCCAGATACGCAGTATTTT.